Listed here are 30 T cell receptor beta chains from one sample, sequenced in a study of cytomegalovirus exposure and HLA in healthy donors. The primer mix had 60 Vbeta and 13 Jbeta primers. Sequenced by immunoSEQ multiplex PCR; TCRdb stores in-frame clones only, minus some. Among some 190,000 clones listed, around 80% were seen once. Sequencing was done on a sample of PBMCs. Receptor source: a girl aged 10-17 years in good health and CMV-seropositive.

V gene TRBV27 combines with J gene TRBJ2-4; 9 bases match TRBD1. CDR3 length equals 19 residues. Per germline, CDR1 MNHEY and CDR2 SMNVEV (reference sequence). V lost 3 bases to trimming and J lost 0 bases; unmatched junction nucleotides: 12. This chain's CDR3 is CASSFSRPDRGLAKNIQYF. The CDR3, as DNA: TGTGCCAGCAGTTTTAGTCGCCCGGACAGGGGTCTAGCCAAAAACATTCAGTACTTC.

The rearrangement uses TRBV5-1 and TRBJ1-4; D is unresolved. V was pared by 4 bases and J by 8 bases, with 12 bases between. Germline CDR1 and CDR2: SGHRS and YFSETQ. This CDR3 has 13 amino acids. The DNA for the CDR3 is TGCGCCAGCAGCCGGGGAATAGGGGAAAAACTGTTTTTT. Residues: CASSRGIGEKLFF.

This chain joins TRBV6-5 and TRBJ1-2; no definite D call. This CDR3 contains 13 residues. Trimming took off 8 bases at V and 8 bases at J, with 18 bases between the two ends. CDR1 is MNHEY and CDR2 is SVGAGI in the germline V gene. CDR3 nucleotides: TGTGCCAGCTATGACACGGGGTTGGTGGGCTACACCTTC. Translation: CASYDTGLVGYTF.

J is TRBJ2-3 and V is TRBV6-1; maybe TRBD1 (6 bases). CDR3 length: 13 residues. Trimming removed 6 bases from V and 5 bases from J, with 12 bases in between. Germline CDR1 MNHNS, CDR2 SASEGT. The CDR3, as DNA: TGTGCCAGCAGCACACAGGGACGAGATACGCAGTATTTT. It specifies CASSTQGRDTQYF.

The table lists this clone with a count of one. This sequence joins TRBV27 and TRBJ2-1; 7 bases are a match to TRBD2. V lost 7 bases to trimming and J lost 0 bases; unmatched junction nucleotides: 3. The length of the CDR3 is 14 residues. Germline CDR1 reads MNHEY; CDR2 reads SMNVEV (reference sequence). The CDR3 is CASTRGVSYNEQFF. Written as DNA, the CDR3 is TGTGCCAGCACCCGGGGGGTCTCCTACAATGAGCAGTTCTTC.

The CDR3 DNA follows: TGTGCCAGCAGCTTAGCGGGGACAGGGACCACTCAGCCCCAGCATTTT. Translation gives CASSLAGTGTTQPQHF. The chain joins TRBV7-2 to TRBJ1-5, with TRBD1 identical over 9 bases. With 0 bases clipped from V and 6 bases from J, the junction kept 6 bases outside the gene matches. Germline V CDR1 and CDR2: SGHTA, FQGNSA. CDR3 length equals 16 residues.

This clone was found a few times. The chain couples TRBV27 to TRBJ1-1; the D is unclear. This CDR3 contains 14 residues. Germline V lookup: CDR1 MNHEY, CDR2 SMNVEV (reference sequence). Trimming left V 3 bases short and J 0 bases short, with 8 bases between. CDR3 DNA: TGTGCCAGCAGTTTCCGGGGTGTGAACACTGAAGCTTTCTTT. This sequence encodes CASSFRGVNTEAFF.

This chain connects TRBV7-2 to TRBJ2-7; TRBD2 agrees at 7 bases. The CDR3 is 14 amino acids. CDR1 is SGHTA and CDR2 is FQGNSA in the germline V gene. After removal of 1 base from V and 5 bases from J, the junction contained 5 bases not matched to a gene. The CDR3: CASSLVGLADEQYF. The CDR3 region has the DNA TGTGCCAGCAGCTTAGTAGGGCTAGCGGACGAGCAGTACTTC.

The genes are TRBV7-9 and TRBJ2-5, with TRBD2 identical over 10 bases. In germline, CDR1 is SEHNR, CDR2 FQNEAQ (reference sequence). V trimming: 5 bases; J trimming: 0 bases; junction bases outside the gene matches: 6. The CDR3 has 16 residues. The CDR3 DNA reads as TGTGCCAGCAGCCAACCGGGACTAGCGAACCAAGAGACCCAGTACTTC. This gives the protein CASSQPGLANQETQYF.

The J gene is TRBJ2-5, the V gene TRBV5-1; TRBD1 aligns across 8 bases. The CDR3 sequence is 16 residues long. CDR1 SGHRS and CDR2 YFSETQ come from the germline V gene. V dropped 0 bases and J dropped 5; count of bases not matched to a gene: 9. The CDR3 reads CASSLAPDRGAETQYF. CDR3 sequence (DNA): TGCGCCAGCAGCTTGGCTCCTGACAGGGGAGCGGAGACCCAGTACTTC.

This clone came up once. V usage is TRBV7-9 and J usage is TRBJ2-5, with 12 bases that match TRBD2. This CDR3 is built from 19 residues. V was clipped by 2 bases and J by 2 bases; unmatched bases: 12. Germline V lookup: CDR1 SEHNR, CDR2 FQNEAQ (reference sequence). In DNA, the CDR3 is TGTGCCAGCAGCTTACCGAAACTAGCGGGAGGTGGGCTTCAAGAGACCCAGTACTTC. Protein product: CASSLPKLAGGGLQETQYF.

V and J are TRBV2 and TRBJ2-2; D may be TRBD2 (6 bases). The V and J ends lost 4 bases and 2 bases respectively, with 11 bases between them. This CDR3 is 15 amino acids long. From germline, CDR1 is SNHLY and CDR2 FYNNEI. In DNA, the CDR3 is TGTGCCAGCAGTGCGGGCGGGAAAAACACCGGGGAGCTGTTTTTT. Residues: CASSAGGKNTGELFF.

The CDR3 bases are TGTGCCAGCAGTCCGCGGGGGGACGGCGGGGCCCCCTACGAGCAGTACTTC. Its protein product is CASSPRGDGGAPYEQYF. The chain employs TRBV27 and TRBJ2-7; the match to TRBD2 covers 8 bases. The trim removed 5 bases at V and 2 bases at J, leaving 14 bases unmatched. Germline CDR1 MNHEY, CDR2 SMNVEV (reference sequence). The CDR3 is 17 amino acids.

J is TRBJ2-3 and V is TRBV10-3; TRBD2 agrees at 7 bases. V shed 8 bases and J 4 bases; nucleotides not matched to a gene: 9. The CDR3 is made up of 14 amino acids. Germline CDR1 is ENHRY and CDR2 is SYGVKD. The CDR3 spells CAIRAGIRSDTQYF. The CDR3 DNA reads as TGTGCCATCCGAGCGGGGATACGGTCAGATACGCAGTATTTT.

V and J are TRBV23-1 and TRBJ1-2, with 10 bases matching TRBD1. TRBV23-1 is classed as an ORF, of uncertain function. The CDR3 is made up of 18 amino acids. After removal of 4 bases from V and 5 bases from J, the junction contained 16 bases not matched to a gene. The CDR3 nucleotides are TGCGCCAGCAGTCCTTCACTCCGGGACAGGGGTTTATTATATGGCTACACCTTC. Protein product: CASSPSLRDRGLLYGYTF.

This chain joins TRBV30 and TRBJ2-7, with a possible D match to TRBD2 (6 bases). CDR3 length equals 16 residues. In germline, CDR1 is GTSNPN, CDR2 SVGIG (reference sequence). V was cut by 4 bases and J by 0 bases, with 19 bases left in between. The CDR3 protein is CAWISLSGHGSYEQYF. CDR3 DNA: TGTGCCTGGATTTCGCTAAGCGGGCACGGCTCCTACGAGCAGTACTTC.

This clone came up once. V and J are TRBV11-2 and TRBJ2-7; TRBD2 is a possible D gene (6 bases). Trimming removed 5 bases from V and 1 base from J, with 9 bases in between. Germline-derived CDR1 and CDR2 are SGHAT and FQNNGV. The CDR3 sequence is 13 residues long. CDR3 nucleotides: TGTGCCAGCAGCGAAGGACTATCCTACGAGCAGTACTTC. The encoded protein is CASSEGLSYEQYF.

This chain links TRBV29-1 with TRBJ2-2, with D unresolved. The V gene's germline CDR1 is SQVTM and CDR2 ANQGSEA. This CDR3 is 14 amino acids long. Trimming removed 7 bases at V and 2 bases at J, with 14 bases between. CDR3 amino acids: CSALGPANTGELFF. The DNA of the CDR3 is TGCAGCGCATTGGGCCCAGCAAACACCGGGGAGCTGTTTTTT.

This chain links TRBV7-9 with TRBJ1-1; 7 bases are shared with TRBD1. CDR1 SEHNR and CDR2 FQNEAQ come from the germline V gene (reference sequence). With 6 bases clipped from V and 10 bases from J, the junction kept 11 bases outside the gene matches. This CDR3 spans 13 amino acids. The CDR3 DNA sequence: TGTGCCAGCAGTTATGGCCCGGGACAGCTAGCTTTCTTT. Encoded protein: CASSYGPGQLAFF.

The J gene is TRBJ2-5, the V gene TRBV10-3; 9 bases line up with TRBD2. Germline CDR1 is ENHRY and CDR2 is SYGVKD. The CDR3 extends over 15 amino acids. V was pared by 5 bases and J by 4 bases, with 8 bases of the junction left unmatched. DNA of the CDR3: TGTGCCATCAGTCGAGCGGGAGGTTCCTCAGAGACCCAGTACTTC. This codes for CAISRAGGSSETQYF.

CDR3 sequence: CASSQESGSSYEQYF. The DNA of the CDR3 is TGCGCCAGCAGCCAAGAAAGCGGGAGCTCCTACGAGCAGTACTTC. The chain has TRBV4-1 and TRBJ2-7, with 8 bases that match TRBD2. The V segment lost 0 bases and the J segment 0 bases; nucleotides outside the gene matches: 1. CDR1 is MGHRA and CDR2 is YSYEKL in the germline V gene. The CDR3 has 15 amino acids.

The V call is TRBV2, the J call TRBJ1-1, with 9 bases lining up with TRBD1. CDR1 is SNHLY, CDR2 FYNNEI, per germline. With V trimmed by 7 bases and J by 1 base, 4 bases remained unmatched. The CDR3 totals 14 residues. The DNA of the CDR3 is TGTGCCAGCACCCAGGGACAGGGGAACACTGAAGCTTTCTTT. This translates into CASTQGQGNTEAFF.

CDR3 in amino acids: CASSPWGGSNTEAFF. CDR3 DNA sequence: TGTGCCAGTAGCCCCTGGGGGGGGTCGAACACTGAAGCTTTCTTT. The chain has TRBV19 and TRBJ1-1, with D perhaps matching TRBD1 (5 bases). Trimming pared 6 bases from V and 1 base from J, leaving 15 bases between. CDR1 is LNHDA and CDR2 is SQIVND in the germline V gene (reference sequence). The CDR3 runs 15 residues.

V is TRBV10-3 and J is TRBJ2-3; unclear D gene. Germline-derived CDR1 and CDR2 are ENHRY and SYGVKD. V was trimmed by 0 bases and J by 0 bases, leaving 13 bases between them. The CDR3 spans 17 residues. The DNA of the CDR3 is TGTGCCATCAGTGAGTCGAAGCTCTCGTCTAGCACAGATACGCAGTATTTT. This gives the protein CAISESKLSSSTDTQYF.

The chain's CDR3 is CASSFSTGTYEQYF. The CDR3 coding sequence is TGTGCCAGCAGCTTTTCTACAGGTACCTACGAGCAGTACTTC. The chain is built from TRBV5-4 and TRBJ2-7; D might be TRBD1 (5 bases). The ends were cut back, 2 bases at V and 2 bases at J, with 11 bases in the middle. Germline V lookup: CDR1 SGHNT, CDR2 YYREEE (reference sequence). The CDR3 spans 14 residues.

The CDR3 protein is CASSIGKAVGRYGYTF. The CDR3, as DNA: TGTGCCAGTAGTATAGGGAAGGCTGTCGGGAGGTATGGCTACACCTTC. The V call is TRBV19, the J call TRBJ1-2; D not resolved. Germline V gene lookup returns CDR1 LNHDA and CDR2 SQIVND (reference sequence). With 1 base removed from V and 5 bases from J, the gap between germline ends came to 17 bases. CDR3 length: 16 residues.

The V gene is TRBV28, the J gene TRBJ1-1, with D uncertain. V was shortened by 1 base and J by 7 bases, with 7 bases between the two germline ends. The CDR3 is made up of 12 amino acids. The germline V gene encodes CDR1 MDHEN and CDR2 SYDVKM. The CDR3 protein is CASSLYGGEAFF. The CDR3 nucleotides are TGTGCCAGCAGTTTATATGGAGGTGAAGCTTTCTTT. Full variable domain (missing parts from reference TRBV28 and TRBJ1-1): DVKVTQSSRYLVKRTGEKVFLECVQDMDHENMFWYRQDPGLGLRLIYFSYDVKMKEKGDIPEGYSVSREKKERFSLILESASTNQTSMYLCASSLYGGEAFFGQGTRLTVV.

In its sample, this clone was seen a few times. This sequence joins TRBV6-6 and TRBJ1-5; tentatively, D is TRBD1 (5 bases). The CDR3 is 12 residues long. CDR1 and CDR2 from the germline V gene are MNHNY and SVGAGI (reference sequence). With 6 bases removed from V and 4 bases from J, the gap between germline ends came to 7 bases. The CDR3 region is CASSHRNQPQHF. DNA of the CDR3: TGTGCCAGCAGCCACAGGAATCAGCCCCAGCATTTT.

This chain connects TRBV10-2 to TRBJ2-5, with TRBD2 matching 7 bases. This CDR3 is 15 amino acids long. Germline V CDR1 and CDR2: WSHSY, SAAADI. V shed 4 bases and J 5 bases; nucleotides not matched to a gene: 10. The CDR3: CASSVTAGVGETQYF. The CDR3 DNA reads TGCGCCAGCAGTGTGACCGCGGGAGTCGGGGAGACCCAGTACTTC.

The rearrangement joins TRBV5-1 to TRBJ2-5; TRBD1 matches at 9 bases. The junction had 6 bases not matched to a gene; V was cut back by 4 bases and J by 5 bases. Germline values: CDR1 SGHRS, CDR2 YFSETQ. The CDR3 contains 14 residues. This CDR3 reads CASSRQGGEETQYF. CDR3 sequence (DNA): TGCGCCAGCAGCCGACAGGGGGGGGAGGAGACCCAGTACTTC.